Below, 29 T cell receptor beta chains from the same sample are listed, as sequenced in a study of shared clonotypes between healthy human individuals. Using immunoSEQ multiplex PCR, the repertoire was profiled, and TCRdb retains in-frame clones only, with some absent. This table holds about 1 million clones, about 76% found once. Specimen: memory CD4+ T cells sorted from blood. Subset described: CD45RA-negative fraction. These receptor sequences come from a man in his late teens or twenties in good health.

Here the CDR3 reads CATSRGGTAVNEKLFF. As DNA, the CDR3 is TGTGCCACCAGCAGAGGGGGGACAGCAGTTAATGAAAAACTGTTTTTT. The gene calls are TRBV15 and TRBJ1-4; 7 nucleotides align to TRBD1. CDR1 is LNHNV, CDR2 YYDKDF, per germline (reference sequence). Trimming at V came to 1 base and at J to 4 bases, leaving 6 bases not matched to a gene. The CDR3 totals 16 residues.

The chain links TRBV4-3 to TRBJ2-3, with unresolved D. Looked up from germline, CDR1 is LGHNA and CDR2 is YSLEER. V lost 0 bases and J lost 2, with 6 bases in between. The length of the CDR3 is 14 residues. CDR3 sequence (DNA): TGCGCCAGCAGCCAAGAAACCGTCACAGATACGCAGTATTTT. Protein product: CASSQETVTDTQYF.

As concerns this clone: Within the sample, other DNA sequences also encode this same CDR3. This sequence joins TRBV7-3 and TRBJ2-3, with 10 nucleotides matching TRBD2. Germline V lookup: CDR1 SGHTA, CDR2 FQGTGA. This CDR3 has 15 residues. Trimming took 2 bases from V and 1 from J; bases not matched to a gene: 0. The CDR3 nucleotides are TGTGCCAGCAGCTTACTAGCGGGAGGCACAGATACGCAGTATTTT. Translating gives CASSLLAGGTDTQYF.

This clone was recorded once. The chain employs TRBV5-1 and TRBJ2-2; D is unresolved. The CDR3 runs 16 residues. CDR1 and CDR2 from the germline V gene are SGHRS and YFSETQ. V lost 7 bases to trimming and J lost 0 bases, with 16 bases between them. The CDR3 bases are TGCGCCAGCGAGAGTGGAGTAGCCTCGAACACCGGGGAGCTGTTTTTT. This gives the protein CASESGVASNTGELFF.

As concerns this clone: The same CDR3 is also encoded by other DNA sequences in this sample. The V and J genes are TRBV5-1 and TRBJ2-3; no definite D call. The length of the CDR3 is 13 residues. Germline CDR1 and CDR2: SGHRS and YFSETQ. Trimming cost V 3 bases and J 1 base, with 6 bases left between them. Here the CDR3 reads CASSSPGTDTQYF. The CDR3 coding sequence is TGCGCCAGCAGCTCTCCGGGCACAGATACGCAGTATTTT.

The V and J genes are TRBV5-6 and TRBJ1-2, with unresolved D. With 0 bases removed from V and 0 bases from J, the gap between germline ends came to 9 bases. This CDR3 region has 15 residues. Looked up from germline, CDR1 is SGHDT and CDR2 is YYEEEE. The CDR3, as DNA: TGTGCCAGCAGCTTGGTTTGGGGAGCTAACTATGGCTACACCTTC. Its translation is CASSLVWGANYGYTF.

The gene calls are TRBV5-1 and TRBJ2-7, with 7 bases fitting TRBD1. The germline gives CDR1 SGHRS, CDR2 YFSETQ. This CDR3 is built from 14 residues. Trimming at V came to 5 bases and at J to 5 bases, leaving 10 bases not matched to a gene. As DNA, the CDR3 is TGCGCCAGCAGACGCGACAGGGTCCTCCACGAGCAGTACTTC. The encoded protein is CASRRDRVLHEQYF.

A remark on this clone: At the DNA level, this CDR3 is encoded by other sequences in the same sample as well. The chain combines TRBV6-5 with TRBJ2-2; 10 nucleotides align to TRBD2. The CDR3 spans 15 residues. Germline lookup yields CDR1 MNHEY and CDR2 SVGAGI. V was clipped by 11 bases and J by 5 bases; unmatched bases: 11. CDR3 sequence reads: CASSSGGAGTGELFF. CDR3 DNA sequence: TGTGCCTCCTCCAGCGGGGGGGCGGGGACCGGGGAGCTGTTTTTT.

The chain couples TRBV4-3 to TRBJ1-1; possibly TRBD1 for D (6 bases). CDR1 is LGHNA and CDR2 is YSLEER in the germline V gene. The V gene lost 1 base and the J gene lost 5 bases, with 11 bases spanning the gap. The CDR3 length is 14 residues. The CDR3 here is CASSQVGGATEAFF. DNA of the CDR3: TGCGCCAGCAGCCAAGTGGGGGGGGCGACTGAAGCTTTCTTT.

The chain recombines TRBV11-2 with TRBJ2-1; 7 bases align to TRBD2. V dropped 5 bases and J dropped 0; count of bases not matched to a gene: 7. The CDR3 is made up of 16 amino acids. CDR1 and CDR2 from the germline V gene are SGHAT and FQNNGV. CDR3 amino acids: CASSLRLASSYNEQFF. The DNA for the CDR3 is TGTGCCAGCAGCCTTCGACTAGCCAGCTCCTACAATGAGCAGTTCTTC.

This clone was seen a handful of times. V gene TRBV2 combines with J gene TRBJ1-2; 11 nucleotides line up with TRBD1. CDR3 size: 15 residues. Looked up from germline, CDR1 is SNHLY and CDR2 is FYNNEI. Germline trimming cut 1 base from V and 8 bases from J; bases unmatched to any gene: 6. The CDR3 DNA is TGTGCCAGCAGTGAAGGGGGACAGGGGGGAAGAGGCTACACCTTC. The encoded protein is CASSEGGQGGRGYTF.

The CDR3 reads CASTTTNSGNTIYF. Here the CDR3 DNA reads TGTGCCAGTACTACTACGAACTCTGGAAACACCATATATTTT. The V call is TRBV19, the J call TRBJ1-3; D is unclear. Per germline, CDR1 LNHDA and CDR2 SQIVND (reference sequence). This CDR3 is 14 amino acids long. Trimming shortened V by 7 bases and J by 0 bases, and 10 bases separated the two germline ends. The variable domain in full, completed from reference TRBV19 and TRBJ1-3, reads DGGITQSPKYLFRKEGQNVTLSCEQNLNHDAMYWYRQDPGQGLRLIYYSQIVNDFQKGDIAEGYSVSREKKESFPLTVTSAQKNPTAFYLCASTTTNSGNTIYFGEGSWLTVV.

This clone was seen a handful of times. This specimen includes other DNA sequences encoding the same CDR3. J is TRBJ2-3 and V is TRBV9; the match to TRBD1 covers 8 bases. CDR3 length: 16 amino acids. The germline gives CDR1 SGDLS, CDR2 YYNGEE. With V trimmed by 5 bases and J by 0 bases, 8 bases remained unmatched. The CDR3 spells CASSPRTGSSTDTQYF. In DNA, the CDR3 is TGTGCCAGCAGTCCTCGGACAGGGTCTAGCACAGATACGCAGTATTTT.

Points on this clone: Other DNA sequences in this sample translate to the same CDR3. The chain recombines TRBV5-6 with TRBJ1-1, with a possible D match to TRBD1 (5 bases). The CDR3 contains 13 residues. CDR1 is SGHDT, CDR2 YYEEEE, per germline. Between the trimmed V and J ends, which lost 0 bases and 5 bases, there was a span of 8 bases. The CDR3 coding sequence is TGTGCCAGCAGCTTGGAGGGGTTTACTGAAGCTTTCTTT. Translating it yields CASSLEGFTEAFF. Filled out from reference TRBV5-6 and TRBJ1-1, the complete variable domain reads DAGVTQSPTHLIKTRGQQVTLRCSPKSGHDTVSWYQQALGQGPQFIFQYYEEEERQRGNFPDRFSGHQFPNYSSELNVNALLLGDSALYLCASSLEGFTEAFFGQGTRLTVV.

In its sample, this clone was seen a few times. The V gene is TRBV10-3, the J gene TRBJ1-5; D possibly corresponds to TRBD1 (6 bases). From germline, CDR1 is ENHRY and CDR2 SYGVKD. The CDR3 is made up of 13 amino acids. V was trimmed by 10 bases and J by 1 base, leaving 11 bases between them. In DNA, the CDR3 is TGTGCCACCGGGGGGGCCAGCAATCAGCCCCAGCATTTT. This gives the protein CATGGASNQPQHF.

This sequence joins TRBV11-2 and TRBJ1-4; TRBD1 aligns across 7 bases. This CDR3 contains 16 residues. CDR1 SGHAT and CDR2 FQNNGV come from the germline V gene. With 1 base clipped from V and 8 bases from J, the junction kept 10 bases outside the gene matches. CDR3: CASSLGVTGADEKLFF. The DNA of the CDR3 is TGTGCCAGCAGCTTAGGGGTAACAGGGGCAGACGAAAAACTGTTTTTT.

This CDR3 reads CASSDPRGDGAYGYTF. DNA for the CDR3: TGTGCCAGCAGTGACCCCCGTGGGGACGGCGCCTATGGCTACACCTTC. The gene calls are TRBV6-1 and TRBJ1-2, with D perhaps TRBD1 (5 bases). The CDR3 has 16 residues. V lost 3 bases and J 4 bases, leaving 18 bases between the germline ends. Per germline, CDR1 MNHNS and CDR2 SASEGT.

V and J are TRBV7-9 and TRBJ1-2; 7 positions agree with TRBD1. Germline assignment: CDR1 SEHNR and CDR2 FQNEAQ (reference sequence). Trimming at V came to 5 bases and at J to 4 bases, leaving 7 bases not matched to a gene. This CDR3 has 14 amino acids. In DNA form, the CDR3 reads TGTGCCAGCAGCCCTAAAGGGGGCCTCTATGGCTACACCTTC. This sequence encodes CASSPKGGLYGYTF.

In regard to this clone: This same CDR3 is encoded by further DNA sequences in the sample. This chain connects TRBV30 to TRBJ2-1, with 8 bases matching TRBD1. V gave up 5 bases and J gave up 1 base; unmatched junction bases: 1. CDR3 length equals 13 residues. Germline CDR1 is GTSNPN and CDR2 is SVGIG (reference sequence). Here the CDR3 reads CAWDRGSYNEQFF. CDR3 DNA sequence: TGTGCCTGGGACAGGGGTTCCTACAATGAGCAGTTCTTC.

The chain employs TRBV11-3 and TRBJ2-1; TRBD2 matches 10 bases. Per the germline V gene, CDR1 is SGHNT and CDR2 is YENEEA. The CDR3 is 13 residues long. The trim removed 5 bases at V and 11 bases at J, leaving 6 bases unmatched. The CDR3 loop is CASSPKREGQQFF. CDR3 sequence (DNA): TGTGCCAGCAGCCCTAAGCGGGAGGGGCAGCAGTTCTTC.

This rearrangement joins TRBV11-2 to TRBJ1-3; D is undetermined. The CDR3 sequence is 13 residues long. Trimming stripped 3 bases from V and 4 bases from J, with 7 bases between. Germline CDR1 SGHAT, CDR2 FQNNGV. The CDR3 loop is CASSFPGGNTIYF. Here the CDR3 DNA reads TGTGCCAGCAGCTTCCCGGGGGGAAACACCATATATTTT.

The CDR3 DNA reads as TGTGCCAGCAACTTGGAGCAAGAGACCCAGTACTTC. Translation: CASNLEQETQYF. The chain couples TRBV2 to TRBJ2-5; unclear D gene. This CDR3 region has 12 residues. Trimming shortened V by 7 bases and J by 2 bases, and 8 bases separated the two germline ends. Germline V gene lookup returns CDR1 SNHLY and CDR2 FYNNEI.

V gene TRBV5-5 combines with J gene TRBJ2-7; tentatively, D is TRBD2 (6 bases). CDR1 and CDR2 (germline): SGHKS, YYEKEE (reference sequence). Trimming removed 5 bases at V and 4 bases at J, with 7 bases between. There are 11 residues in the CDR3. CDR3 DNA: TGTGCCAGCAGGGAGGGATACGAGCAGTACTTC. It translates to CASREGYEQYF.

This clone has only one observation. J is TRBJ1-1 and V is TRBV10-3; unclear D gene. The V and J ends lost 3 bases and 1 base respectively, with 6 bases between them. The V gene's germline CDR1 is ENHRY and CDR2 SYGVKD. This CDR3 has 13 residues. The CDR3 region has the DNA TGTGCCATCAGTGAAAAGTCGAACACTGAAGCTTTCTTT. Its protein is CAISEKSNTEAFF.

The V call is TRBV12-5, the J call TRBJ2-7; TRBD1 matches at 9 bases. The V gene end was trimmed by 2 bases and the J gene end by 5 bases; junction bases not matched to a gene: 10. The CDR3 covers 16 residues. Germline loops: CDR1 LGHNT, CDR2 FRNRAP. CDR3 sequence (DNA): TGTGCTAGTGGTTTGCTCTTCGGGACAGGGTGGGACGAGCAGTACTTC. Residues: CASGLLFGTGWDEQYF.

This chain connects TRBV7-2 to TRBJ2-7; 8 bases align to TRBD2. The CDR3 consists of 14 residues. The ends lost 7 bases at V and 3 bases at J; junction bases unmatched: 8. Germline V CDR1 and CDR2: SGHTA, FQGNSA. CDR3 sequence reads: CASTPPSGRYEQYF. CDR3 in DNA: TGTGCCAGCACCCCACCTAGCGGGCGCTACGAGCAGTACTTC.

The chain couples TRBV6-1 to TRBJ2-3, with D maybe TRBD2 (5 bases). CDR3 length: 14 amino acids. V lost 6 bases, J lost 0 bases, and 10 bases lay in between. Germline assignment: CDR1 MNHNS and CDR2 SASEGT. CDR3 in DNA: TGTGCCAGCAGGCTAGAGGGAAGCACAGATACGCAGTATTTT. Translation gives CASRLEGSTDTQYF.

CDR3 DNA: TGTGCCAGCAGTCAAGGACAGGCCGTGATGAGAGAGCAGTACTTC. It is translated as CASSQGQAVMREQYF. The J gene is TRBJ2-7, the V gene TRBV6-5, with TRBD1 matching over 7 bases. Germline values: CDR1 MNHEY, CDR2 SVGAGI. The CDR3 runs 15 residues. Losses at the gene ends were 5 bases for V and 7 bases for J; bases not matched to a gene: 14.

This clone came up once. Other DNA variants within this sample encode the same CDR3. The rearrangement links TRBV11-2 to TRBJ2-3, with D possibly being TRBD2 (5 bases). Trimming removed 2 bases from V and 0 bases from J, with 9 bases in between. CDR3 length equals 15 residues. Germline V gene sequence: CDR1 SGHAT, CDR2 FQNNGV. In DNA, the CDR3 is TGTGCCAGCAGCTTACTCCCGGGGAGCACAGATACGCAGTATTTT. This codes for CASSLLPGSTDTQYF.